This TCR beta chain was observed in a study of shared clonotypes between healthy human individuals. General study findings and limits: What limited the represented genetic and exposure-history diversity was the small number of donors.

This CDR3 is 16 amino acids long. Germline-derived CDR1 and CDR2 are SGHNT and YYREEE (reference sequence). Trimming removed 0 bases from V and 3 bases from J; junction bases left unmatched: 5. Sorted-subset replicate PCR reactions contained roughly 200 ng DNA, corresponding to about 30,000 T cell genomes. The assay was immunoSEQ multiplex PCR, and TCRdb's table has in-frame clones only and misses some. Here the sample spans 630,000 or so clones, 95% to 98% being singletons. With regard to this clone: As yet, its antigen is unknown.

Naivety among CD8 cells was defined by CD45RO negativity and positive CCR7 selection, thereby excluding terminally differentiated effector memory CD45RA+ cells. Material: naive CD8+ T cells sorted from blood. The clonotype comes from a man aged 25 to 40 in good health. This rearrangement joins TRBV5-4 to TRBJ2-2, with 7 bases matching TRBD2. The CDR3 coding sequence is TGTGCCAGCAGCTTGGTACCGGGAGGCGACACCGGGGAGCTGTTTTTT. The encoded protein is CASSLVPGGDTGELFF. Complete variable domain (other parts from reference TRBV5-4 and TRBJ2-2): ETGVTQSPTHLIKTRGQQVTLRCSSQSGHNTVSWYQQALGQGPQFIFQYYREEENGRGNFPPRFSGLQFPNYSSELNVNALELDDSALYLCASSLVPGGDTGELFFGEGSRLTVL.